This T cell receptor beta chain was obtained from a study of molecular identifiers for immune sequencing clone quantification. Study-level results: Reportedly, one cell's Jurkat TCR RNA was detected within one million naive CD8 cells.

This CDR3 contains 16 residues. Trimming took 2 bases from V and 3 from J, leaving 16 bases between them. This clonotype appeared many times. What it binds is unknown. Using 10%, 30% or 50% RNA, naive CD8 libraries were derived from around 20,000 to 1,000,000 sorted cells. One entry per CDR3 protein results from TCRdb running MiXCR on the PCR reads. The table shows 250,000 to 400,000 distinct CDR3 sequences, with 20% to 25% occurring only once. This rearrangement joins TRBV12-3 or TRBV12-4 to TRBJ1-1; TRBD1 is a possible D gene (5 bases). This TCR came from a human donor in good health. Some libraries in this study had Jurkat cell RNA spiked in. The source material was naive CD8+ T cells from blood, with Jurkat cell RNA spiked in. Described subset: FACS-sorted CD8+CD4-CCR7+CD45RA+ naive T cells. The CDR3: CASSLRRGGEDTEAFF. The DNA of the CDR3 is TGTGCCAGCAGTTTAAGGAGGGGCGGTGAGGACACTGAAGCTTTCTTT.